This T cell receptor (beta chain) emerged from a study of blood T cell repertoires in COVID-19 (TCRdb year 2020). For context, the study as a whole: Collaborator samples came from the United States, Italy and Spain and covered acute and convalescent phases of COVID-19. Where available, HLA class I and class II types were taken from metadata supplied by the sample provider and were not determined by assay-based typing. The material from the prospective study consisted of cDNA or gDNA derived from T cells, B-cell-depleted T cells, or PBMCs. Samples were obtained from the ongoing ImmuneRACE study (first 160 participants) and from over 1,000 subjects provided by 6 global collaborators. Sample metadata almost always included a de-identified subject ID, COVID-19 status, age in years and sex. Subjects who had been exposed to COVID-19, were actively infected with it, or had recovered from it provided the deeply sampled blood TCRbeta repertoires that made up the dataset. The repertoires were released in a freely available public database intended as a resource for research on the immune response to SARS-CoV-2.

TCRbeta CDR3 regions were amplified from genomic DNA by means of the immunoSEQ Assay, a bias-controlled multiplex PCR. On the study's bioinformatics: Within the assay, amplification of reference gene primers was used to estimate how many nucleated cells each sample contained. Sequence reads were collapsed and filtered to measure the absolute abundance of every unique TCRbeta CDR3 rearrangement. For each sample, productive Simpson clonality was calculated as the square root of Simpson's diversity index over productive rearrangements. The clones in this table, taken by TCRdb from immuneACCESS, are in-frame only. Not every clone is retained; where verified, under half of the shortfall comes from an unresolved V gene, and the cause of the rest is unknown. The DNA was the basis for D and trimming; V, J and clone size are from that table. The sample records about 42,000 clones, about 90% of which are singletons. The biggest ten clones account for around 3% of the sample.

Notes on this clone: It has no known antigen specificity. The sample holds no much larger clone one base away, and base qualities are not on file.

CDR1 and CDR2 were assigned from the germline V gene as MGHRA and YSYEKL. The CDR3 has 17 amino acids, counting the end cysteine and phenylalanine. The sequence is cut down to CDR3 DNA, 51 bases in frame from base 1. Between the V and J ends, shortened by 1 base and 2 bases respectively, the junction contains 17 bases. Whole blood was collected in K2EDTA tubes by collaborating institutions according to the institutions' own protocols. For TCRbeta analysis, collaborator samples were shipped as frozen whole blood, as isolated PBMCs, or as DNA extracted from either sample type. Overall study outcomes, separate from this receptor: Clinical and demographic metadata were provided uncurated, with the amount varying by source and participant.

The origin of this receptor is a man aged 45-65 years with active COVID-19. Input material: peripheral blood. This receptor chain uses TRBV4-1 and TRBJ1-2, with a weak D call of TRBD1 (6 bases match). The DNA reads TGCGCCAGCAGCCAAGGCGCGCGGACAGCCAACAACTATGGCTACACCTTC. Its amino acids are CASSQGARTANNYGYTF.